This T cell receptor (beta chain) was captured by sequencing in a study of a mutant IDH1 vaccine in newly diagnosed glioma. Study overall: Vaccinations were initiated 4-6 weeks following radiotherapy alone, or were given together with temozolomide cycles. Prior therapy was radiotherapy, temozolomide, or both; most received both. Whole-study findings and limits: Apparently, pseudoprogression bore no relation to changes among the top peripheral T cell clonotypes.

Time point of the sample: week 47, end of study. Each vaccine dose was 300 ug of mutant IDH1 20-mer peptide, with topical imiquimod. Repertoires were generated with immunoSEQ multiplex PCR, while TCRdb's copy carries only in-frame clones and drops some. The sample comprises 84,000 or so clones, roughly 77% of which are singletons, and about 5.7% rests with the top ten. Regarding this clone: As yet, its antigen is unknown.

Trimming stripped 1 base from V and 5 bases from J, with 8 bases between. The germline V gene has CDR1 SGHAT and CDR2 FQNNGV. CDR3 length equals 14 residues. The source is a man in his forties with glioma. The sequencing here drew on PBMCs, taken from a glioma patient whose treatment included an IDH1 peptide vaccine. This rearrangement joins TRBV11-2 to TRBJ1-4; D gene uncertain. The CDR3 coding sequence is TGTGCCAGCAGCTTAGGGGCAGAAAATGAAAAACTGTTTTTT. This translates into CASSLGAENEKLFF.